This TCR beta chain is drawn from a study of response to subunit inactivated influenza vaccine. Study-wide results and caveats: A suggestion made by the authors is that each seasonal influenza vaccination recruits few new T cells.

Concerning this clonotype: Its cognate antigen is unknown.

The CDR3 has 15 amino acids. Germline loops: CDR1 SGHVS, CDR2 FQNEAQ. Trimming cost V 5 bases and J 5 bases, with 16 bases left between them. Each CDR3 protein is one row after TCRdb ran MiXCR on the RT-PCR reads. Of about 780,000 distinct CDR3 sequences listed, less than 20% are singletons. The chain couples TRBV7-8 to TRBJ2-1; D not resolved. The sequence derives from a man between 45 and 60 years old who received an inactivated influenza vaccine. This material consisted of PBMCs from blood, taken around 5 days after vaccination. As DNA, the CDR3 is TGTGCCAGCAGCAAGCGAGGTGGGCTAGACAATGAGCAGTTCTTC. Translating gives CASSKRGGLDNEQFF.